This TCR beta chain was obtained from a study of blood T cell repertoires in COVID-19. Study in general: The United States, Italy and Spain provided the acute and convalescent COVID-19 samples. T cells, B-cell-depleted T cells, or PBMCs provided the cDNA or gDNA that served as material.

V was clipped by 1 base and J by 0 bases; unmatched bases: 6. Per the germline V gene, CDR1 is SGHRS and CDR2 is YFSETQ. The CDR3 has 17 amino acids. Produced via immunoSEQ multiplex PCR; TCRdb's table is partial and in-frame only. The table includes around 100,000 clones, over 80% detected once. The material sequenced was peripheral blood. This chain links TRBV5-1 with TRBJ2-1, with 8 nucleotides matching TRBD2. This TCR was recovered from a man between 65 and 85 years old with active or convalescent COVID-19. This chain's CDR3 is CASSLNVAGSSYNEQFF. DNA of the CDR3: TGCGCCAGCAGCTTGAATGTAGCGGGGAGCTCCTACAATGAGCAGTTCTTC.